The rows below give T cell receptor beta chains drawn from one sample of a study of blood T cell repertoires in COVID-19. Some clones are missing from TCRdb's copy, which holds only in-frame ones; the method was immunoSEQ multiplex PCR. The sample shows under 200,000 clones, around nine tenths of them seen only once. The material sequenced was peripheral blood. Every receptor here comes from a man between 45 and 60 years old who had recovered from COVID-19. CDR3s include the opening cysteine and the closing phenylalanine or tryptophan.

j_call: TRBJ2-3; v_call: TRBV10-1; cdr3_aa: CASSAVTTSGGEDLPSTDTQYF
j_call: TRBJ1-2; v_call: TRBV6-5; cdr3_aa: CASSPGGQNYGYTF
j_call: TRBJ1-5; v_call: TRBV4-1; cdr3_aa: CASSLYPGQAPFSNQPQHF
j_call: TRBJ2-5; v_call: TRBV5-4; cdr3_aa: CASSRTGGWVETQYF
j_call: TRBJ2-7; v_call: TRBV28; cdr3_aa: CASSFRGGEQYF
j_call: TRBJ1-2; v_call: TRBV5-1; cdr3_aa: CASSQARDRVPRQGGYTF
j_call: TRBJ2-7; v_call: TRBV3-1/TRBV3-2; cdr3_aa: CASSQDPASGGYEQYF
j_call: TRBJ2-6; v_call: TRBV6-2/TRBV6-3; cdr3_aa: CASSYAEGLSGANVLTF
j_call: TRBJ2-5; v_call: TRBV19; cdr3_aa: CASSGLAATQYF
j_call: TRBJ2-2; v_call: TRBV7-6; cdr3_aa: CASSLRVMGTGELFF
j_call: TRBJ2-5; v_call: TRBV11-1; cdr3_aa: CASSFETGVQETQYF
j_call: TRBJ2-4; v_call: TRBV3-1/TRBV3-2; cdr3_aa: CASYWGLTNSFSKNIQYF
j_call: TRBJ1-4; v_call: TRBV19; cdr3_aa: CASSTPQGANEKLFF
j_call: TRBJ2-7; v_call: TRBV3-1/TRBV3-2; cdr3_aa: CASSQGLAGFQYF
j_call: TRBJ1-1; v_call: TRBV30; cdr3_aa: CACFWGGAFF
j_call: TRBJ1-2; v_call: TRBV2; cdr3_aa: CASSEAVRDTYGYTF
j_call: TRBJ2-1; v_call: TRBV28; cdr3_aa: CASTRYNEQFF